A selection of T cell receptor beta chains follows, all from one sample in a study of tumor-infiltrating lymphocytes in primary liver carcinoma. Via MiXCR, TCRdb re-called the multiplex PCR reads, giving one row per CDR3 protein. The data contain about 130,000 distinct CDR3 sequences, around 60% of them singletons. Sequencing used liver tumor tissue from sampling region 3. These receptors were collected from a woman in her sixties with primary liver carcinoma and hepatitis B virus infection. CDR3s leave out the opening cysteine and the closing phenylalanine or tryptophan. The D gene is left open where the match is weak.

D: .
J: TRBJ2-5
V: TRBV29-1
CDR3: SAYSGFQETQY

D: .
J: TRBJ2-1
V: TRBV4-1
CDR3: ASSQDLLCTGQVQF

D: .
J: TRBJ1-2
V: TRBV29-1
CDR3: SIDPATSPSYYGYT

D: TRBD2
J: TRBJ2-7
V: TRBV29-1
CDR3: SVEDIGRPPYEQY

D: .
J: TRBJ2-3
V: TRBV20-1
CDR3: SARAPSIRTDTQY

D: .
J: TRBJ1-1
V: TRBV9
CDR3: ASSGGNTEAF

D: TRBD2
J: TRBJ2-7
V: TRBV7-9
CDR3: ASSFQAGGYEQY

D: TRBD1
J: TRBJ1-1
V: TRBV29-1
CDR3: SANRGRNTEAF

D: TRBD1
J: TRBJ2-2
V: TRBV11-2
CDR3: ASSPLPGQGGAGELF

D: TRBD1
J: TRBJ2-7
V: TRBV20-1
CDR3: SAREPGQGAGRPREQY

D: .
J: TRBJ1-1
V: TRBV29-1
CDR3: SVEDYMDTETF

D: .
J: TRBJ2-3
V: TRBV6-5
CDR3: ASSFRGADTQY

D: TRBD2
J: TRBJ2-7
V: TRBV11-3
CDR3: ASSSSVREHERY

D: TRBD2
J: TRBJ2-1
V: TRBV7-2
CDR3: ASSLEWATSGHELF

D: TRBD1
J: TRBJ1-6
V: TRBV6-1
CDR3: ASRIQGADNSPLH

D: .
J: TRBJ1-1
V: TRBV12-3/TRBV12-4
CDR3: PSTSLENTEAF

D: .
J: TRBJ1-1
V: TRBV6-6
CDR3: ASSLNTGRNTEAF

D: .
J: TRBJ2-1
V: TRBV11-1
CDR3: VSGLVSGYNEHF

D: .
J: TRBJ2-1
V: TRBV11-2
CDR3: VSSLGLTNEQS

D: .
J: TRBJ2-1
V: TRBV24-1
CDR3: ATSDGTRNEQF

D: .
J: TRBJ2-7
V: TRBV4-1
CDR3: AGSQVSGDEQY

D: .
J: TRBJ2-5
V: TRBV11-2
CDR3: AGSLDIGDREY